This note documents a single TCR beta chain sequence. Each subset's genomic DNA was split evenly across several immunoSEQ plates. The authors' processing: Filtering differed since immunoSEQ provided only junctions, with no quality scores. Repertoires were generated with immunoSEQ multiplex PCR, while TCRdb's copy carries only in-frame clones and drops some. Clonal size and the V and J genes are those of that table, whereas D and trimming came from the DNA. The sample shows 2 million to 2.5 million clones, just under 95% of them seen only once. The data were obtained in a study of shared clonotypes between healthy human individuals. CDR1 and CDR2 (germline): MDHEN, SYDVKM. The CDR3 is made up of 14 amino acids. Deletions cut 4 bases from V and 8 bases from J, with 17 bases between.

The specimen was naive CD4+ T cells from PBMCs. The subset denotes: CD45RA+ positively selected. The clonotype was recovered from a man aged 18 to 29 in good health. Some clones in this sample may be carry-over from other donors' samples. The chain links TRBV28 to TRBJ1-1; D is perhaps TRBD1 (6 bases). CDR3 coding DNA: TGTGCCAGCAGTTCCGGACAGCCTGCCTCGGAAGCTTTCTTT. It specifies CASSSGQPASEAFF.